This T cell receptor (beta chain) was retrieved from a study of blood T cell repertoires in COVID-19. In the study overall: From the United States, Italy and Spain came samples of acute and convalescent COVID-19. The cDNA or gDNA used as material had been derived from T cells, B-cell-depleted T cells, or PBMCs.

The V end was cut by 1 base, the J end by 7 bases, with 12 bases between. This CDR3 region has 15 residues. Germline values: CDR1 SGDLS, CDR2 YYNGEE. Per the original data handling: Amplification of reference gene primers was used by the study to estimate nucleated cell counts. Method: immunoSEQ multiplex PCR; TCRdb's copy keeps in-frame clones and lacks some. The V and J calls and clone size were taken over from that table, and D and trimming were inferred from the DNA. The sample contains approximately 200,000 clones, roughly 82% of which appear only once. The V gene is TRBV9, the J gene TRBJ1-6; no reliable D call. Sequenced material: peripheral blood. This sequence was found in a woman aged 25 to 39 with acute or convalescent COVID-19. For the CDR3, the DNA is TGTGCCAGCAGCGTATCGGCTGCCAGGAATTCACCCCTCCACTTT. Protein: CASSVSAARNSPLHF.